Each of the 18 T cell receptor beta chains below was sequenced from the same sample in a study of cytomegalovirus exposure and HLA in healthy donors. The PCR contained 60 Vbeta and 13 Jbeta primers. Sequencing used immunoSEQ multiplex PCR; TCRdb keeps in-frame clones, though not all of them. The sample includes 200,000 or so clones, around 82% of them seen just once. What was sequenced was PBMCs. These receptors originate from a boy younger than 18 in good health and CMV-seronegative.

Details on this clone: Germline is not matched at one junction end, which may reflect a read error. The J gene is TRBJ1-4, the V gene TRBV7-8; 10 bases are a match to TRBD1. Germline CDR1 and CDR2: SGHVS and FQNEAQ. This CDR3 has 18 residues. CDR3 DNA sequence: TGTGCCAACAGCTCGAAAATCGGGACAGGGGTTGAGAATGAAAAACTGTTTTTT. Translated, it gives CANSSKIGTGVENEKLFF.

V usage is TRBV10-3 and J usage is TRBJ2-3, with 8 nucleotides matching TRBD1. Germline V gene sequence: CDR1 ENHRY, CDR2 SYGVKD. Losses at the gene ends were 10 bases for V and 4 bases for J; bases not matched to a gene: 13. The CDR3 contains 15 residues. The CDR3: CATLNTGGRADTQYF. DNA of the CDR3: TGTGCCACCCTGAATACAGGGGGTAGGGCAGATACGCAGTATTTT.

This sequence joins TRBV29-1 and TRBJ1-1, with 7 bases matching TRBD1. The CDR3 length is 13 residues. V lost 4 bases, J lost 0 bases, and 2 bases stayed unmatched. CDR1 is SQVTM, CDR2 ANQGSEA, per germline. CDR3 in DNA: TGCAGCGTTGGAGGACAGGTGAACACTGAAGCTTTCTTT. It yields the protein CSVGGQVNTEAFF.

V and J are TRBV9 and TRBJ1-1; D is unclear. Per germline, CDR1 SGDLS and CDR2 YYNGEE. The CDR3 spans 13 residues. Trimming pared 0 bases from V and 8 bases from J, leaving 11 bases between. The CDR3 protein is CASSVALGGEAFF. CDR3 DNA: TGTGCCAGCAGCGTAGCTCTCGGCGGGGAAGCTTTCTTT.

This chain joins TRBV4-3 and TRBJ2-7; D is undetermined. Trimming removed 1 base at V and 7 bases at J, with 20 bases between. Germline V lookup: CDR1 LGHNA, CDR2 YSLEER. This CDR3 is built from 16 residues. The CDR3 reads CASSQGPVHRPGEQYF. The CDR3 bases are TGCGCCAGCAGCCAAGGGCCCGTCCATCGTCCCGGGGAGCAGTACTTC.

This clone appeared a single time. The rearrangement links TRBV29-1 to TRBJ1-1; no reliable D call. The CDR3 loop spans 15 amino acids. V lost 6 bases and J 0 bases, leaving 17 bases between the germline ends. Germline values: CDR1 SQVTM, CDR2 ANQGSEA. The CDR3 is CSVTPGGRVNTEAFF. CDR3 nucleotide sequence: TGCAGCGTGACTCCAGGAGGACGGGTGAACACTGAAGCTTTCTTT.

The V call is TRBV10-3, the J call TRBJ2-3; TRBD1 matches at 8 bases. J gave up 6 bases and V 6 bases, and 11 bases lay outside the gene matches. Germline V gene data show CDR1 as ENHRY and CDR2 as SYGVKD. This CDR3 has 15 amino acids. Written as DNA, the CDR3 is TGTGCCATCAGCCGACAGGGGCCCATGGGGGATACGCAGTATTTT. This gives the protein CAISRQGPMGDTQYF.

The gene calls are TRBV2 and TRBJ2-2; 8 bases align to TRBD1. V gave up 5 bases and J gave up 6 bases; unmatched junction bases: 5. CDR3 length: 14 amino acids. Per germline, CDR1 SNHLY and CDR2 FYNNEI. The CDR3 spells CASSFLQGAGELFF. Written as DNA, the CDR3 is TGTGCCAGCAGTTTCCTACAGGGGGCCGGGGAGCTGTTTTTT.

CDR3: CSAVASFGQYF. The CDR3 DNA reads as TGCAGTGCTGTTGCTAGCTTTGGGCAGTACTTC. This sequence joins TRBV20-1 and TRBJ2-7; tentatively, D is TRBD2 (5 bases). Trimming shortened V by 5 bases and J by 9 bases, and 14 bases separated the two germline ends. Germline V gene data show CDR1 as DFQATT and CDR2 as SNEGSKA (reference sequence). The CDR3 loop spans 11 amino acids.

The rearrangement uses TRBV28 and TRBJ2-6; 7 bases fit TRBD2. The CDR3 extends over 17 amino acids. The germline gives CDR1 MDHEN, CDR2 SYDVKM. Trimming took 2 bases from V and 0 from J; bases not matched to a gene: 4. In DNA, the CDR3 is TGTGCCAGCAGTTTAGACTGGGGGGGCTCTGGGGCCAACGTCCTGACTTTC. It codes for CASSLDWGGSGANVLTF.

This clone turned up a few times. The V call is TRBV6-1, the J call TRBJ2-1, with a tentative D call TRBD2 (6 bases). This CDR3 has 20 amino acids. Germline values: CDR1 MNHNS, CDR2 SASEGT. The V end lost 1 base, the J end lost 2 bases, and 24 bases lay between the germline ends. For the CDR3, the DNA is TGTGCCAGCAGTGAAGGGAGGGCCCCTACTTACGGGACCACCTACAATGAGCAGTTCTTC. Translating it yields CASSEGRAPTYGTTYNEQFF.

This clone occurred once. The chain is built from TRBV10-3 and TRBJ2-2; perhaps TRBD2 as D (6 bases). The CDR3 loop spans 16 amino acids. Germline-derived CDR1 and CDR2 are ENHRY and SYGVKD. V shed 5 bases and J shed 6 bases, with 19 bases lying between them. CDR3 bases: TGTGCCATCAGTCTCCTCGGGGGAGAAGGGGCCGGGGAGCTGTTTTTT. It codes for CAISLLGGEGAGELFF.

As regards this clone: The conserved phenylalanine or tryptophan normally closing the CDR3 is absent here, so this likely arose from a read error. The chain uses TRBV5-6 and TRBJ2-7; D possibly corresponds to TRBD1 (6 bases). CDR3 size: 14 residues. The germline CDR1 and CDR2 sequences are SGHDT and YYEEEE. Between the trimmed V and J ends, which lost 4 bases and 6 bases, there was a span of 17 bases. CDR3 in DNA: TGTGCCAGCAGCCGGCCCAGGGGTAGGATCGAGCAGTACCTC. It is translated as CASSRPRGRIEQYL.

This clone has only a few counts. The chain combines TRBV11-2 with TRBJ2-7; 7 bases are shared with TRBD2. The germline CDR1 and CDR2 sequences are SGHAT and FQNNGV. This CDR3 is built from 15 residues. V gave up 4 bases and J gave up 0 bases; unmatched junction bases: 6. CDR3 sequence (DNA): TGTGCCAGCAGCTCTTTAGCGGGTACCTCCTACGAGCAGTACTTC. Residues: CASSSLAGTSYEQYF.

The rearrangement links TRBV6-5 to TRBJ1-4, with D hard to call. Per germline, CDR1 MNHEY and CDR2 SVGAGI. This CDR3 spans 14 amino acids. Trimming left V 2 bases short and J 5 bases short, with 9 bases between. The CDR3, as DNA: TGTGCCAGCAGTTACGAGGGCCCAAATGAAAAACTGTTTTTT. Its translation is CASSYEGPNEKLFF.

DNA for the CDR3: TGTGCCAGCAGGACTGATTTCGGGGACACCGGGGATACGCAGTATTTT. It translates to CASRTDFGDTGDTQYF. The V and J genes are TRBV6-6 and TRBJ2-3, with D perhaps matching TRBD1 (6 bases). The germline CDR1 and CDR2 sequences are MNHNY and SVGAGI (reference sequence). The CDR3 contains 16 residues. V was pared by 6 bases and J by 6 bases, with 22 bases between.

The V gene is TRBV19, the J gene TRBJ2-7; D possibly corresponds to TRBD2 (6 bases). This CDR3 spans 15 amino acids. The V gene lost 3 bases and the J gene lost 2 bases, with 14 bases spanning the gap. The germline V gene encodes CDR1 LNHDA and CDR2 SQIVND (reference sequence). CDR3 sequence (DNA): TGTGCCAGTAGTATCCAGGGAGGCCCGACCTACGAGCAGTACTTC. Translation gives CASSIQGGPTYEQYF.

The chain links TRBV7-2 to TRBJ2-1, with D possibly matching TRBD2 (6 bases). Germline CDR1 and CDR2: SGHTA and FQGNSA. Trimming shortened V by 4 bases and J by 7 bases, and 26 bases separated the two germline ends. The CDR3 is made up of 18 amino acids. The CDR3 nucleotides are TGTGCCAGCAGCTCACCCGATGGGCGGGGATTGTTCCTAAATGAGCAGTTCTTC. Its translation: CASSSPDGRGLFLNEQFF.